The rows below give T cell receptor beta chains drawn from one sample of a study of Tregs in tolerant kidney transplant recipients. This table comes from immunoSEQ multiplex PCR, and its TCRdb copy is limited to in-frame clones, with some not included. The sample records some 55,000 clones, 70% to 90% being singletons. Sequenced material: Tregs from blood, taken before the transplant. Receptor source: a human donor who received a combined kidney and bone marrow transplant. Both conserved end residues are part of each CDR3. Fields, in order: J gene, clone size, V gene, D gene, CDR3 protein, CDR3 DNA. D genes are given only for firm matches. Rows give clone size only sometimes, using once, few, many, or a class for an expanded clone.

j_call: TRBJ2-5; clone_size: few; v_call: TRBV10-1; d_call: NA; cdr3_aa: CAPHVAPRETQYF; cdr3_nt: TGCGCCCCCCACGTGGCCCCGAGAGAGACCCAGTACTTC
j_call: TRBJ1-5; clone_size: NA; v_call: TRBV28; d_call: NA; cdr3_aa: CASSLLYQPQHF; cdr3_nt: TGTGCCAGCAGTTTATTGTATCAGCCCCAGCATTTT
j_call: TRBJ2-3; clone_size: NA; v_call: TRBV27; d_call: TRBD2; cdr3_aa: CASSLGLAGGTDTQYF; cdr3_nt: TGTGCCAGCAGTTTAGGCCTAGCGGGAGGCACAGATACGCAGTATTTT
j_call: TRBJ2-3; clone_size: NA; v_call: TRBV5-1; d_call: NA; cdr3_aa: CASSLVGTGTDTQYF; cdr3_nt: TGCGCCAGCAGCTTGGTGGGGACGGGCACAGATACGCAGTATTTT
j_call: TRBJ2-3; clone_size: NA; v_call: TRBV29-1; d_call: TRBD2; cdr3_aa: CSAGGVRAYTDTQYF; cdr3_nt: TGCAGCGCGGGGGGGGTCAGGGCATACACAGATACGCAGTATTTT
j_call: TRBJ1-1; clone_size: NA; v_call: TRBV19; d_call: NA; cdr3_aa: CASSLILQGGAEAFF; cdr3_nt: TGTGCCAGTAGTCTTATTCTACAGGGTGGGGCTGAAGCTTTCTTT
j_call: TRBJ1-1; clone_size: NA; v_call: TRBV5-5; d_call: NA; cdr3_aa: CASSSGWTEAFF; cdr3_nt: TGTGCCAGCAGCAGCGGGTGGACTGAAGCTTTCTTT
j_call: TRBJ2-7; clone_size: NA; v_call: TRBV20-1; d_call: TRBD2; cdr3_aa: CSAWGGYEQYF; cdr3_nt: TGCAGTGCGTGGGGGGGATACGAGCAGTACTTC
j_call: TRBJ2-1; clone_size: NA; v_call: TRBV5-1; d_call: NA; cdr3_aa: CASSLYGMNSGQSSYNEQFF; cdr3_nt: TGCGCCAGCAGCTTGTACGGTATGAATAGCGGACAAAGCTCCTACAATGAGCAGTTCTTC
j_call: TRBJ2-1; clone_size: NA; v_call: TRBV6-5; d_call: TRBD2; cdr3_aa: CATTQLAGGWNEQFF; cdr3_nt: TGTGCCACCACACAACTAGCGGGAGGGTGGAATGAGCAGTTCTTC
j_call: TRBJ1-3; clone_size: NA; v_call: TRBV28; d_call: NA; cdr3_aa: CASTSRGRSGNTIYF; cdr3_nt: TGTGCCAGCACCTCTCGGGGCCGCTCTGGAAACACCATATATTTT
j_call: TRBJ1-1; clone_size: NA; v_call: TRBV7-6; d_call: NA; cdr3_aa: CASSTLDGNTEAFF; cdr3_nt: TGTGCCAGCAGCACCCTGGACGGAAACACTGAAGCTTTCTTT
j_call: TRBJ1-6; clone_size: NA; v_call: TRBV11-2; d_call: TRBD1; cdr3_aa: CASSPGQIYNSPLHF; cdr3_nt: TGTGCCAGCAGCCCGGGACAGATTTATAATTCACCCCTCCACTTT
j_call: TRBJ1-1; clone_size: NA; v_call: TRBV9; d_call: NA; cdr3_aa: CASSVEGVTEAFF; cdr3_nt: TGTGCCAGCAGCGTAGAGGGGGTCACTGAAGCTTTCTTT
j_call: TRBJ1-1; clone_size: NA; v_call: TRBV19; d_call: NA; cdr3_aa: CASRVPLPDTEAFF; cdr3_nt: TGTGCCTCGAGAGTTCCTCTACCGGACACTGAAGCTTTCTTT
j_call: TRBJ1-2; clone_size: few; v_call: TRBV7-2; d_call: TRBD1; cdr3_aa: CASSRQGGYTF; cdr3_nt: TGTGCCAGCAGCCGACAGGGAGGCTACACCTTC
j_call: TRBJ2-1; clone_size: NA; v_call: TRBV2; d_call: TRBD2; cdr3_aa: CASSYFGTSADNEQFF; cdr3_nt: TGTGCCAGCAGCTACTTTGGGACTAGCGCAGACAATGAGCAGTTCTTC
j_call: TRBJ2-2; clone_size: NA; v_call: TRBV11-3; d_call: NA; cdr3_aa: CASSSPSGPGELFF; cdr3_nt: TGTGCCAGCAGTTCACCATCGGGGCCCGGGGAGCTGTTTTTT
j_call: TRBJ1-2; clone_size: NA; v_call: TRBV18; d_call: NA; cdr3_aa: CASSPGPTPGKYGYTF; cdr3_nt: TGTGCCAGCTCACCAGGGCCCACTCCCGGGAAATATGGCTACACCTTC
j_call: TRBJ2-1; clone_size: NA; v_call: TRBV6-6; d_call: NA; cdr3_aa: CASTLRDLNEQFF; cdr3_nt: TGTGCCAGCACCCTACGGGACCTCAATGAGCAGTTCTTC
j_call: TRBJ2-5; clone_size: NA; v_call: TRBV5-1; d_call: NA; cdr3_aa: CASSLTGIPLGTQYF; cdr3_nt: TGCGCCAGCAGCTTGACAGGGATCCCCTTGGGGACCCAGTACTTC
j_call: TRBJ2-7; clone_size: NA; v_call: TRBV19; d_call: TRBD1; cdr3_aa: CASGTTGGAHEQYF; cdr3_nt: TGTGCCAGTGGAACCACAGGGGGCGCCCACGAGCAGTACTTC
j_call: TRBJ2-3; clone_size: NA; v_call: TRBV27; d_call: TRBD2; cdr3_aa: CASSLSIRDYYTDTQYF; cdr3_nt: TGTGCCAGCAGTTTATCGATCCGGGACTATTACACAGATACGCAGTATTTT
j_call: TRBJ1-1; clone_size: NA; v_call: TRBV19; d_call: TRBD1; cdr3_aa: CASSPRTGEMNTEAFF; cdr3_nt: TGTGCCAGTAGTCCGCGGACAGGGGAAATGAACACTGAAGCTTTCTTT
j_call: TRBJ2-3; clone_size: NA; v_call: TRBV7-9; d_call: NA; cdr3_aa: CASSKYEGAADTQYF; cdr3_nt: TGTGCCAGCAGCAAGTACGAGGGCGCCGCAGATACGCAGTATTTT
j_call: TRBJ1-5; clone_size: NA; v_call: TRBV9; d_call: NA; cdr3_aa: CASSVATWGVGRGPQHF; cdr3_nt: TGTGCCAGCAGCGTAGCTACGTGGGGGGTAGGGCGTGGGCCCCAGCATTTT
j_call: TRBJ2-7; clone_size: NA; v_call: TRBV29-1; d_call: NA; cdr3_aa: CSVNADGGLYEQYF; cdr3_nt: TGCAGCGTTAACGCTGACGGGGGGCTCTACGAGCAGTACTTC
j_call: TRBJ1-2; clone_size: NA; v_call: TRBV27; d_call: TRBD1; cdr3_aa: CASRRTGTGLKGYGYTF; cdr3_nt: TGTGCCAGCCGACGAACCGGGACAGGCTTGAAGGGGTATGGCTACACCTTC
j_call: TRBJ2-7; clone_size: NA; v_call: TRBV18; d_call: TRBD1; cdr3_aa: CASSLQGGEQYF; cdr3_nt: TGTGCCAGCTCACTACAGGGGGGTGAGCAGTACTTC
j_call: TRBJ2-2; clone_size: once; v_call: TRBV28; d_call: NA; cdr3_aa: CASQGGGIRGELFF; cdr3_nt: TGTGCCAGCCAGGGTGGCGGGATTAGGGGGGAGCTGTTTTTT
j_call: TRBJ2-7; clone_size: NA; v_call: TRBV5-1; d_call: NA; cdr3_aa: CASSWDGNAAYEQYF; cdr3_nt: TGCGCCAGCAGCTGGGACGGGAACGCGGCCTACGAGCAGTACTTC
j_call: TRBJ2-2; clone_size: NA; v_call: TRBV4-2; d_call: NA; cdr3_aa: CASSQGILGFLGAGELFF; cdr3_nt: TGTGCCAGCAGCCAAGGCATTCTGGGCTTTCTGGGTGCCGGGGAGCTGTTTTTT
j_call: TRBJ1-2; clone_size: few; v_call: TRBV5-1; d_call: TRBD1; cdr3_aa: CASSQSGQGANYGYTF; cdr3_nt: TGCGCCAGCAGCCAATCCGGACAGGGGGCGAACTATGGCTACACCTTC
j_call: TRBJ2-7; clone_size: NA; v_call: TRBV5-1; d_call: TRBD1; cdr3_aa: CASSPFPGQGRDEQYF; cdr3_nt: TGCGCCAGCAGCCCTTTCCCGGGACAGGGGAGAGACGAGCAGTACTTC
j_call: TRBJ2-2; clone_size: NA; v_call: TRBV6-4; d_call: TRBD2; cdr3_aa: CASRDSLAGDNTGELFF; cdr3_nt: TGTGCCAGCAGGGACTCCCTAGCGGGCGATAACACCGGGGAGCTGTTTTTT
j_call: TRBJ1-2; clone_size: NA; v_call: TRBV28; d_call: NA; cdr3_aa: CATPLEAGGFDRGYTF; cdr3_nt: TGTGCCACCCCCCTCGAGGCCGGCGGTTTTGATCGTGGCTACACCTTC